The 23 T cell receptor beta chains below all came from one sample that was sequenced in a study of T-cell memory formation after mild COVID-19. TCRdb reanalysed the 5' RACE reads using MiXCR and keeps one entry per CDR3 protein. The sample contains around 410,000 distinct CDR3 sequences, 23% of which appear only once. Sequences were obtained from PBMCs or a T cell subset sorted from them (not recorded which). The receptors here all came from an adult woman who had mild COVID-19 (a few samples of this study predate the infection). Cell type and time point are not known.

The J gene is TRBJ2-7, the V gene TRBV6-5; maybe TRBD1 (5 bases). The CDR3 length is 14 residues. V was shortened by 3 bases and J by 7 bases, with 16 bases between the two germline ends. CDR1 and CDR2 (germline): MNHEY, SVGAGI. The CDR3 nucleotides read TGTGCCAGCAGTTATCGTAACGGGCAGGGAGAGCAGTACTTC. Protein product: CASSYRNGQGEQYF.

The chain carries TRBV7-3 and TRBJ2-7, with 10 bases matching TRBD1. The germline V gene encodes CDR1 SGHTA and CDR2 FQGTGA. Trimming cost V 4 bases and J 6 bases; bases outside gene matches: 9. The CDR3 loop spans 15 amino acids. The DNA for the CDR3 is TGTGCCAGCAGCTCGACAGGGGGCGAAGTAGGCGAGCAGTACTTC. As protein: CASSSTGGEVGEQYF.

This clonotype turned up a few times. V usage is TRBV19 and J usage is TRBJ2-1; TRBD2 matches 8 bases. Germline trimming cut 11 bases from V and 2 bases from J; bases unmatched to any gene: 5. Germline CDR1 reads LNHDA; CDR2 reads SQIVND (reference sequence). The CDR3 totals 13 residues. The CDR3 is CASSGSAYNEQFF. DNA for the CDR3: TGTGCCTCCAGCGGGAGCGCCTACAATGAGCAGTTCTTC.

This clonotype was seen more than once but under ten times. V and J are TRBV2 and TRBJ2-3; 7 nucleotides line up with TRBD1. Trimming removed 5 bases from V and 4 bases from J; junction bases left unmatched: 12. CDR3 length equals 16 residues. Per the germline V gene, CDR1 is SNHLY and CDR2 is FYNNEI. CDR3 amino acids: CASSSARGGLADTQYF. The DNA of the CDR3 is TGTGCCAGCAGTTCCGCCCGAGGGGGCTTGGCAGATACGCAGTATTTT.

This clonotype has a handful of counts. CDR3 residues: CASSWTGGYEQYF. CDR3 coding DNA: TGTGCCAGCAGCTGGACAGGGGGCTACGAGCAGTACTTC. The V gene is TRBV7-3, the J gene TRBJ2-7; 10 bases are shared with TRBD1. J gave up 3 bases and V 4 bases, and 0 bases lay outside the gene matches. The germline V gene has CDR1 SGHTA and CDR2 FQGTGA. The CDR3 covers 13 residues.

The chain couples TRBV19 to TRBJ2-1, with TRBD2 matching over 7 bases. The junction had 9 bases not matched to a gene; V was cut back by 8 bases and J by 8 bases. Germline V gene sequence: CDR1 LNHDA, CDR2 SQIVND (reference sequence). The CDR3 totals 13 residues. The CDR3 bases are TGTGCCAGTGGGAGGGGCAAGCACCATGAGCAGTTCTTC. Residues: CASGRGKHHEQFF.

This chain links TRBV7-9 with TRBJ2-1; 9 bases line up with TRBD1. Germline V gene lookup returns CDR1 SEHNR and CDR2 FQNEAQ (reference sequence). Unmatched junction bases numbered 7, after V lost 7 bases and J lost 6 bases. CDR3 length: 14 amino acids. CDR3 amino acids: CASKPGQGTNEQFF. The CDR3, as DNA: TGTGCCAGCAAACCGGGACAGGGAACCAATGAGCAGTTCTTC. Drawing the rest from reference TRBV7-9 and TRBJ2-1, the complete variable domain is DTGVSQNPRHKITKRGQNVTFRCDPISEHNRLYWYRQTLGQGPEFLTYFQNEAQLEKSRLLSDRFSAERPKGSFSTLEIQRTEQGDSAMYLCASKPGQGTNEQFFGPGTRLTVL.

The sample holds a few counts of this clonotype. J is TRBJ2-5 and V is TRBV24-1; 8 positions agree with TRBD1. Germline loops: CDR1 KGHDR, CDR2 SFDVKD. V was pared by 7 bases and J by 5 bases, with 11 bases of the junction left unmatched. This CDR3 has 15 amino acids. The CDR3 sequence: CATSARQGAWETQYF. CDR3 nucleotides: TGTGCCACCAGCGCGCGGCAGGGGGCCTGGGAGACCCAGTACTTC.

This clonotype has at least ten counts. The genes are TRBV19 and TRBJ1-1, with unresolved D. Germline V gene sequence: CDR1 LNHDA, CDR2 SQIVND (reference sequence). The V gene lost 1 base and the J gene lost 1 base, with 4 bases spanning the gap. The CDR3 has 13 amino acids. The CDR3 here is CASSIGGNTEAFF. The DNA of the CDR3 is TGTGCCAGTAGTATAGGCGGGAACACTGAAGCTTTCTTT. Together with reference TRBV19 and TRBJ1-1, the CDR3 gives the full variable domain: DGGITQSPKYLFRKEGQNVTLSCEQNLNHDAMYWYRQDPGQGLRLIYYSQIVNDFQKGDIAEGYSVSREKKESFPLTVTSAQKNPTAFYLCASSIGGNTEAFFGQGTRLTVV.

This clonotype was seen a few times. The junction shows a germline mismatch at one end, possibly a read error. This chain joins TRBV7-9 and TRBJ2-3; 10 bases line up with TRBD2. CDR1 and CDR2 from the germline V gene are SEHNR and FQNEAQ (reference sequence). This CDR3 has 17 residues. Written as DNA, the CDR3 is TGTGCCAGCAGCGTAAGCGGGGGGGCTTTCCCCACAAATACGCAGTATTTT. It translates to CASSVSGGAFPTNTQYF.

This clonotype was seen a handful of times. V and J are TRBV5-1 and TRBJ1-1; D is ambiguous. Germline CDR1 is SGHRS and CDR2 is YFSETQ. The CDR3 spans 14 residues. V was cut by 0 bases and J by 4 bases, with 10 bases left in between. CDR3 in DNA: TGCGCCAGCAGCTTGGAAGCGGTGGCCACTGAAGCTTTCTTT. It specifies CASSLEAVATEAFF.

The chain carries TRBV5-1 and TRBJ1-4; D unresolved. Per the germline V gene, CDR1 is SGHRS and CDR2 is YFSETQ. The CDR3 has 14 amino acids. Trimming stripped 0 bases from V and 6 bases from J, with 9 bases between. The CDR3 sequence: CASSLGRPDEKLFF. CDR3 bases: TGCGCCAGCAGCTTGGGGCGGCCTGATGAAAAACTGTTTTTT.

CDR3 nucleotide sequence: TGTGCCAGCAGCTTCCGTTGGCAGGAATCCTACGAGCAGTACTTC. Translation: CASSFRWQESYEQYF. V and J are TRBV5-5 and TRBJ2-7; D is unclear. Trimming removed 2 bases from V and 1 base from J, with 13 bases in between. Germline CDR1 reads SGHKS; CDR2 reads YYEKEE (reference sequence). The length of the CDR3 is 15 residues.

This clonotype has just a few counts. V is TRBV12-3 or TRBV12-4 and J is TRBJ2-1; D may be TRBD1 or TRBD2 (5 bases each). This CDR3 comprises 14 residues. V dropped 6 bases and J dropped 10 bases, with 19 bases sitting between them. In DNA form, the CDR3 reads TGTGCCAGCAGCCCCGGGACGATATTTAAGGAGCAGTTCTTC. Protein sequence: CASSPGTIFKEQFF.

In nucleotides, the CDR3 is TGCGCCAGCAGCCAAGGGAACGGGGGGGGCACAGATACGCAGTATTTT. Its translation: CASSQGNGGGTDTQYF. The rearrangement uses TRBV4-1 and TRBJ2-3, with 8 bases that match TRBD2. The junction had 4 bases not matched to a gene; V was cut back by 1 base and J by 1 base. Germline lookup yields CDR1 MGHRA and CDR2 YSYEKL. The CDR3 has 16 amino acids.

This clonotype was picked up a small number of times. V is TRBV5-1 and J is TRBJ1-1; 7 bases map to TRBD1. This CDR3 region has 16 residues. The trim removed 4 bases at V and 5 bases at J, leaving 14 bases unmatched. In germline, CDR1 is SGHRS, CDR2 YFSETQ. CDR3 region: CASSPGTALRGTEAFF. In nucleotides, the CDR3 is TGCGCCAGCAGCCCTGGGACAGCCCTGCGTGGTACTGAAGCTTTCTTT.

The chain carries TRBV5-1 and TRBJ2-1; TRBD2 matches at 9 bases. Germline loops: CDR1 SGHRS, CDR2 YFSETQ. This CDR3 comprises 16 residues. The V gene end was trimmed by 3 bases and the J gene end by 7 bases; junction bases not matched to a gene: 11. The CDR3 region is CASSSAGTSLWNEQFF. The DNA of the CDR3 is TGCGCCAGCAGCTCCGCCGGGACTAGCTTGTGGAATGAGCAGTTCTTC. Looking up the rest from reference TRBV5-1 and TRBJ2-1 gives the full variable domain: KAGVTQTPRYLIKTRGQQVTLSCSPISGHRSVSWYQQTPGQGLQFLFEYFSETQRNKGNFPGRFSGRQFSNSRSEMNVSTLELGDSALYLCASSSAGTSLWNEQFFGPGTRLTVL.

This clonotype came up once. The V and J genes are TRBV2 and TRBJ1-6, with a tentative D call TRBD1 (5 bases). The germline gives CDR1 SNHLY, CDR2 FYNNEI. Trimming removed 6 bases from V and 9 bases from J, with 9 bases in between. This CDR3 is 12 amino acids long. The CDR3 loop is CASRGVISPLHF. In DNA, the CDR3 is TGTGCCAGCAGAGGGGTTATTTCACCCCTCCACTTT.

The chain recombines TRBV24-1 with TRBJ1-2, with 8 nucleotides matching TRBD1. CDR3 length equals 15 residues. CDR1 KGHDR and CDR2 SFDVKD come from the germline V gene. The V gene end was trimmed by 2 bases and the J gene end by 4 bases; junction bases not matched to a gene: 5. This chain's CDR3 is CATSDWTGSGYGYTF. CDR3 DNA: TGTGCCACCAGTGATTGGACAGGGTCGGGCTATGGCTACACCTTC.

The rearrangement joins TRBV4-2 to TRBJ2-5; D is perhaps TRBD1 or TRBD2 (5 bases each). Germline V gene lookup returns CDR1 LGHNA and CDR2 YNFKEQ. V lost 4 bases and J lost 2, with 17 bases in between. The CDR3 covers 16 residues. The CDR3 DNA reads TGTGCCAGCAGCCGATATGACCGGGACCCACAAGAGACCCAGTACTTC. It codes for CASSRYDRDPQETQYF.

This clonotype came up a few times. This chain joins TRBV12-3 or TRBV12-4 and TRBJ2-1; no clear D. The CDR3 consists of 14 residues. With 3 bases removed from V and 8 bases from J, the gap between germline ends came to 14 bases. CDR3 in DNA: TGTGCCAGCAGTTTTCTCAACTTAAAGGATGAGCAGTTCTTC. Translated, it gives CASSFLNLKDEQFF.

This clonotype was recorded a few times. The V and J genes are TRBV20-1 and TRBJ1-1; TRBD1 matches at 8 bases. Germline assignment: CDR1 DFQATT and CDR2 SNEGSKA (reference sequence). The CDR3 has 14 residues. V dropped 8 bases and J dropped 2; count of bases not matched to a gene: 10. As DNA, the CDR3 is TGCAGTCCTCGTGGGGACAGGCCCAACACTGAAGCTTTCTTT. Protein product: CSPRGDRPNTEAFF.

The table lists this clonotype with a few counts. The chain joins TRBV5-6 to TRBJ2-1; 13 nucleotides agree with TRBD2. Germline CDR1 is SGHDT and CDR2 is YYEEEE. The CDR3 runs 15 residues. Unmatched junction bases numbered 5, after V lost 3 bases and J lost 8 bases. In nucleotides, the CDR3 is TGTGCCAGCAGCTCGGGACTAGCGGGGTTCCATGAGCAGTTCTTC. Protein product: CASSSGLAGFHEQFF.